A single T cell receptor beta chain is shown here with its context. Its specificity is unknown. Clinical symptoms, serum thyroxine and TRAb, thyroid ultrasound and orbital computed tomography were used for the diagnoses. Fresh peripheral blood, roughly 10 ml, was the source of the PBMCs. The data were taken from a study of T cells in Graves' hyperthyroidism and ophthalmopathy. Study information: Peripheral blood collection took place at initial diagnosis, before any treatment. Overall study results and limits: The model foresaw ophthalmopathy a median roughly 6 months prior to onset.

The CDR3 has 21 amino acids. Trimming stripped 7 bases from V and 8 bases from J, with 39 bases between. Germline V lookup: CDR1 LNHDA, CDR2 SQIVND (reference sequence). Authors of the study amplified TCR beta CDR3 regions from RNA transcripts. Researchers ran a first-round RT-PCR on the TCR CDR3 using the HTBI primer set. TCRdb re-derived calls from the multiplex PCR reads in MiXCR, one entry per CDR3 protein. This sample has 300,000 to 350,000 distinct CDR3 sequences; roughly a fifth occur once, and the top ten carry 50%. The clonotype comes from a woman aged 45-60 years with Graves' hyperthyroidism. The specimen sequenced was blood. The chain uses TRBV19 and TRBJ2-4; D not resolved. CDR3: CASTPPDRAQLPRTVLDIQYF. The CDR3 nucleotides read TGTGCCAGTACCCCCCCCGACCGGGCCCAACTTCCCCGGACGGTTTTGGACATTCAGTACTTC.